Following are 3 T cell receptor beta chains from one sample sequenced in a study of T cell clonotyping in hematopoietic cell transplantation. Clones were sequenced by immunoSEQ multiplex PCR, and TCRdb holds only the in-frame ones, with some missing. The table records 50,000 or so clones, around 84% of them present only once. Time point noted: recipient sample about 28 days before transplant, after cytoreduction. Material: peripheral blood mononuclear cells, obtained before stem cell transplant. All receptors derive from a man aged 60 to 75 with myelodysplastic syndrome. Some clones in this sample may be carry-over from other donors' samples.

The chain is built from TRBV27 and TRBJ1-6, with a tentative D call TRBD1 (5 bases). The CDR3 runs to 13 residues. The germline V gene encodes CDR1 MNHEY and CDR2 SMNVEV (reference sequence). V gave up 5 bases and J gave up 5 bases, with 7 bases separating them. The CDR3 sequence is CASSRGDNSPLHF. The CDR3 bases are TGTGCCAGCAGTAGGGGAGATAATTCACCCCTCCACTTT.

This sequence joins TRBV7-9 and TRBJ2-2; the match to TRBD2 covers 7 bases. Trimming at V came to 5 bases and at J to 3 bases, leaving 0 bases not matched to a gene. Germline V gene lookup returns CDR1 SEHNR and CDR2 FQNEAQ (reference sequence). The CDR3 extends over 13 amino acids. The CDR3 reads CASSRGDTGELFF. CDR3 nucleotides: TGTGCCAGCAGCCGGGGGGACACCGGGGAGCTGTTTTTT.

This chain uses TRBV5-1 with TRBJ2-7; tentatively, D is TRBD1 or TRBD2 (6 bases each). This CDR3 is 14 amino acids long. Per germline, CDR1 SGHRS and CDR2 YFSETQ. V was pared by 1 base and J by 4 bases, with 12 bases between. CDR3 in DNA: TGCGCCAGCAGCTTGATGGGGGGCCTGTACGAGCAGTACTTC. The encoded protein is CASSLMGGLYEQYF.